The 18 T cell receptor beta chains reported below all come from one sample, sequenced in a study of blood T cell repertoires in COVID-19. Only in-frame clones appear in the TCRdb table, and some are missing; sequencing was by immunoSEQ multiplex PCR. The sample shows about 190,000 clones, approximately 88% of them seen only once. Specimen: PBMCs or T cells enriched from blood (not recorded which). The receptors stem from a woman under 40 who had recovered from COVID-19.

This clone was counted between two and nine times. The chain has TRBV7-9 and TRBJ2-1, with 7 bases identical to TRBD1. Unmatched junction bases numbered 5, after V lost 3 bases and J lost 9 bases. The V gene's germline CDR1 is SEHNR and CDR2 FQNEAQ (reference sequence). The CDR3 has 13 amino acids. The CDR3 DNA follows: TGTGCCAGCAGCTTCGACAGGGTAGGTGAGCAGTTCTTC. The encoded protein is CASSFDRVGEQFF.

V is TRBV19 and J is TRBJ1-5, with 7 bases fitting TRBD1. The CDR3 loop spans 15 amino acids. Looked up from germline, CDR1 is LNHDA and CDR2 is SQIVND (reference sequence). The V segment lost 7 bases and the J segment 3 bases; nucleotides outside the gene matches: 9. The CDR3 sequence is CASNPRDSNNQPQHF. The CDR3 nucleotides are TGTGCCAGTAACCCAAGGGACAGTAACAATCAGCCCCAGCATTTT.

The chain joins TRBV2 to TRBJ2-7, with D possibly being TRBD2 (5 bases). The length of the CDR3 is 15 residues. CDR1 is SNHLY, CDR2 FYNNEI, per germline. Trimming pared 4 bases from V and 2 bases from J, leaving 15 bases between. The CDR3 DNA reads as TGTGCCAGCAGTGTGGTGAGGGTGGGGACCTACGAGCAGTACTTC. Translation: CASSVVRVGTYEQYF.

V and J are TRBV2 and TRBJ1-2; TRBD1 matches 8 bases. After removal of 10 bases from V and 7 bases from J, the junction contained 8 bases not matched to a gene. The CDR3 sequence is 12 residues long. Germline V gene sequence: CDR1 SNHLY, CDR2 FYNNEI. The DNA of the CDR3 is TGTGCCACAACGGACAGGGTTGCTGGCTACACCTTC. Residues: CATTDRVAGYTF. The whole variable domain, filled in from reference TRBV2 and TRBJ1-2, reads EPEVTQTPSHQVTQMGQEVILRCVPISNHLYFYWYRQILGQKVEFLVSFYNNEISEKSEIFDDQFSVERPDGSNFTLKIRSTKLEDSAMYFCATTDRVAGYTFGSGTRLTVV.

This clone was recorded once. The chain uses TRBV27 and TRBJ1-4, with 11 nucleotides matching TRBD1. The CDR3 runs 21 residues. Germline CDR1 reads MNHEY; CDR2 reads SMNVEV (reference sequence). V lost 6 bases to trimming and J lost 4 bases; unmatched junction nucleotides: 22. CDR3 loop: CASSQGGDRGLHFGDNEKLFF. The CDR3 DNA reads as TGTGCCAGCAGCCAAGGGGGGGACAGGGGGTTACATTTTGGGGATAATGAAAAACTGTTTTTT.

The chain has TRBV4-2 and TRBJ1-2, with 9 bases that match TRBD1. The trim removed 1 base at V and 8 bases at J, leaving 8 bases unmatched. The CDR3 extends over 15 amino acids. Per the germline V gene, CDR1 is LGHNA and CDR2 is YNFKEQ. As DNA, the CDR3 is TGTGCCAGCAGCCAAGCGGGACAGGGAATTCACGGCTACACCTTC. It encodes CASSQAGQGIHGYTF.

This clone was counted only a few times. The chain has TRBV3-1 (or the pseudogene TRBV3-2) and TRBJ1-1, with D unclear. CDR3 size: 13 residues. V was trimmed by 2 bases and J by 2 bases, leaving 6 bases between them. Per the germline V gene, CDR1 is LGHDT and CDR2 is YNNKEL (reference sequence). The CDR3 reads CASSQTFNTEAFF. CDR3 bases: TGTGCCAGCAGCCAAACATTCAACACTGAAGCTTTCTTT.

CDR3 in DNA: TGTGCCAGCAGCCCCAAGAGGGCGTCGTCTAATGAAAAACTGTTTTTT. It is translated as CASSPKRASSNEKLFF. This chain joins TRBV7-2 and TRBJ1-4; D call uncertain. Germline V gene data show CDR1 as SGHTA and CDR2 as FQGNSA. This CDR3 comprises 16 residues. The V end was cut by 5 bases, the J end by 3 bases, with 16 bases between.

V and J are TRBV10-3 and TRBJ2-1; D may be TRBD2 (5 bases). The V end was cut by 6 bases, the J end by 10 bases, with 25 bases between. The CDR3 covers 16 residues. Germline loops: CDR1 ENHRY, CDR2 SYGVKD. CDR3 sequence reads: CAISSGSQLGPQEQFF. CDR3 bases: TGTGCCATCAGCTCGGGATCCCAATTGGGTCCCCAGGAGCAGTTCTTC.

This chain joins TRBV30 and TRBJ1-2; 7 bases are shared with TRBD1. Unmatched junction bases numbered 7, after V lost 2 bases and J lost 7 bases. CDR1 and CDR2 (germline): GTSNPN, SVGIG (reference sequence). This CDR3 comprises 13 residues. The DNA of the CDR3 is TGTGCCTGGAGTCCCACAGGGGCTTTTGGCTACACCTTC. As protein: CAWSPTGAFGYTF.

This chain uses TRBV13 with TRBJ1-3; D is unclear. Germline CDR1 is PRHDT and CDR2 is FYEKMQ (reference sequence). The CDR3 runs 15 residues. V was clipped by 5 bases and J by 0 bases, with 11 bases between them. The CDR3 DNA follows: TGTGCCAGCAGCCCAGCGGGAGGCTCTGGAAACACCATATATTTT. Protein product: CASSPAGGSGNTIYF.

V usage is TRBV29-1 and J usage is TRBJ2-4; 9 positions match TRBD1. The CDR3 runs 14 residues. The V gene end was trimmed by 3 bases and the J gene end by 7 bases; junction bases not matched to a gene: 7. The germline V gene encodes CDR1 SQVTM and CDR2 ANQGSEA. In nucleotides, the CDR3 is TGCAGCGTTGACCCCGGGACAGGGCGGAACATTCAGTACTTC. Translated: CSVDPGTGRNIQYF.

This clone was detected only a few times. The chain has TRBV10-3 and TRBJ1-5, with D tentatively TRBD1 (5 bases). Germline V gene data show CDR1 as ENHRY and CDR2 as SYGVKD. V was trimmed by 4 bases and J by 2 bases, leaving 12 bases between them. CDR3 length: 15 residues. CDR3 nucleotide sequence: TGTGCCATCAGTGGAGTTCAGGGTGGCAATCAGCCCCAGCATTTT. Translation: CAISGVQGGNQPQHF.

The chain combines TRBV5-6 with TRBJ2-1; the D gene is possibly TRBD2 (5 bases). With 0 bases removed from V and 4 bases from J, the gap between germline ends came to 20 bases. CDR1 is SGHDT, CDR2 YYEEEE, per germline. The CDR3 is 18 residues long. DNA for the CDR3: TGTGCCAGCAGCTTGGCCATCAATATGGGAGATTCGTACAATGAGCAGTTCTTC. Its translation: CASSLAINMGDSYNEQFF.

The chain uses TRBV6-4 and TRBJ2-3; D perhaps matches TRBD1 (5 bases). CDR1 is MRHNA and CDR2 is SNTAGT in the germline V gene. This CDR3 has 14 amino acids. Between the trimmed V and J ends, which lost 5 bases and 6 bases, there was a span of 15 bases. The CDR3 DNA sequence: TGTGCCAGCAGTCCGGACAAGCCCAGGGATACGCAGTATTTT. Translated: CASSPDKPRDTQYF.

This chain uses TRBV24-1 with TRBJ2-3; 16 nucleotides align to TRBD2. Trimming removed 4 bases from V and 6 bases from J; junction bases left unmatched: 6. Per germline, CDR1 KGHDR and CDR2 SFDVKD. This CDR3 has 17 amino acids. CDR3 coding DNA: TGTGCCACCAGTGAACTCGCGGGACTAGCGGGGGGGGATACGCAGTATTTT. It encodes CATSELAGLAGGDTQYF.

The rearrangement links TRBV4-2 to TRBJ2-3; TRBD2 agrees at 7 bases. Losses at the gene ends were 1 base for V and 2 bases for J; bases not matched to a gene: 3. The CDR3 runs to 15 residues. Looked up from germline, CDR1 is LGHNA and CDR2 is YNFKEQ. CDR3 sequence reads: CASSQALAATDTQYF. In DNA, the CDR3 is TGTGCCAGCAGCCAAGCTCTAGCGGCCACAGATACGCAGTATTTT.

The chain links TRBV18 to TRBJ2-1; 12 nucleotides match TRBD2. Per germline, CDR1 KGHSH and CDR2 LQKENI. With 3 bases clipped from V and 5 bases from J, the junction kept 8 bases outside the gene matches. The length of the CDR3 is 17 residues. The CDR3 loop reads CASSPRLLAGGDNEQFF. In DNA, the CDR3 is TGTGCCAGCTCACCGCGTTTACTAGCGGGAGGCGACAATGAGCAGTTCTTC.